This TCR beta chain stems from a study of blood T cell repertoires in COVID-19. Whole-study context: Acute and convalescent COVID-19 samples came from the United States, Italy and Spain. In each case, the material was cDNA or gDNA derived from T cells, B-cell-depleted T cells, or PBMCs.

The CDR3 totals 17 residues. The V gene's germline CDR1 is SGHDT and CDR2 YYEEEE. V lost 1 base and J 2 bases, leaving 17 bases between the germline ends. Study processing details: Amplification of reference gene primers provided the estimated nucleated cell counts. Sequencing used immunoSEQ multiplex PCR; TCRdb keeps in-frame clones, though not all of them. The V and J calls and clone size come from that table; D and trimming were worked out from the DNA. The sample has roughly 100,000 clones; 88% are singletons. This sequence originates from a human donor in a cohort sampled during active COVID-19. Source material: peripheral blood. The chain carries TRBV5-6 and TRBJ2-3; D not resolved. CDR3 in DNA: TGTGCCAGCAGCTTGTCCCCCCATAGCCCCCCCACAGATACGCAGTATTTT. Amino acid sequence: CASSLSPHSPPTDTQYF.